The 5 T cell receptor beta chains presented below share a single source sample, sequenced in a study of identical twins. Using its own MiXCR run on the 5' RACE reads, TCRdb lists one record per CDR3 protein. This table holds about 890,000 distinct CDR3 sequences, 12% found once. This same sample was also taken into another study, of yellow fever vaccine responses in identical twins.

The sample taken for sequencing was PBMCs. All receptors derive from a woman aged 18-29 years in good health.

This CDR3 is CSAAYSNQPQHF. CDR3 nucleotide sequence: TGCAGTGCTGCTTATAGCAATCAGCCCCAGCATTTT. This chain joins TRBV20-1 and TRBJ1-5; D remains ambiguous. Germline V gives CDR1 DFQATT, CDR2 SNEGSKA (reference sequence). The length of the CDR3 is 12 residues. V gave up 5 bases and J gave up 0 bases, with 5 bases separating them.

This clonotype was picked up many times. The genes are TRBV12-3 or TRBV12-4 and TRBJ1-2, with D possibly TRBD1 on 5 matching bases. This CDR3 has 14 amino acids. V lost 3 bases and J lost 3, with 11 bases in between. CDR3: CASSFEGRDYGYTF. As DNA, the CDR3 is TGTGCCAGCAGTTTTGAGGGGCGCGACTATGGCTACACCTTC.

This rearrangement joins TRBV5-1 to TRBJ1-6; 8 bases fit TRBD1. Germline V CDR1 and CDR2: SGHRS, YFSETQ. The V gene end was trimmed by 1 base and the J gene end by 8 bases; junction bases not matched to a gene: 5. This CDR3 region has 15 residues. This chain's CDR3 is CASSLWQGADSPLHF. The CDR3 DNA reads TGCGCCAGCAGCTTGTGGCAGGGGGCAGATTCACCCCTCCACTTT.

This clonotype appeared a few times. The chain combines TRBV19 with TRBJ1-5; 9 nucleotides match TRBD1. The V gene end was trimmed by 8 bases and the J gene end by 15 bases; junction bases not matched to a gene: 11. Germline lookup yields CDR1 LNHDA and CDR2 SQIVND (reference sequence). The CDR3 has 12 amino acids. DNA for the CDR3: TGTGCCAGTGATACCCGGGACAGGGAGCGGCATTTT. Its translation: CASDTRDRERHF.

This clonotype has just a few counts. The chain employs TRBV27 and TRBJ2-2, with 12 bases matching TRBD1. The J segment lost 6 bases and the V segment lost 7 bases, leaving 18 bases of the junction unmatched. Per germline, CDR1 MNHEY and CDR2 SMNVEV (reference sequence). The CDR3 is 19 amino acids. The CDR3: CASTAIGRLGQGAPGELFF. The CDR3 region has the DNA TGTGCCAGCACCGCCATAGGGCGGTTGGGACAGGGGGCGCCCGGGGAGCTGTTTTTT.